This is a list of T cell receptor beta chains from one sample in a study of cytomegalovirus exposure and HLA in healthy donors. The protocol was immunoSEQ multiplex PCR, while the TCRdb copy is restricted to in-frame clones and leaves out a portion. The data hold 150,000 to 200,000 clones, with roughly 84% observed a single time. Sequenced input: PBMCs. The source is a man between 18 and 35 years old in good health and CMV-seropositive. The CDR3 runs from the conserved cysteine through the conserved F or W. Fields, in order: V gene, D gene, J gene, clone size, CDR3 DNA, CDR3 protein. A D gene is named only where the DNA matches it firmly. Clone size is stated in some rows and not others, as once, few, many or a class when expanded.

>TRBV5-1|NA|TRBJ2-2|NA
TGCGCCAGCAGCTTGGACCTAGTCACCGGGGAGCTGTTTTTT
CASSLDLVTGELFF
>TRBV5-1|NA|TRBJ2-3|NA
TGCGCCAGCAGCTCCGAGCGGGCCCCGACAGATACGCAGTATTTT
CASSSERAPTDTQYF
>TRBV1|NA|TRBJ2-3|NA
TGCACCAGCAGCCAAGCGGGAGGGCCGGATACGCAGTATTTT
CTSSQAGGPDTQYF
>TRBV6-5|NA|TRBJ1-1|NA
TGTGCCAGCGCAACGACAGAAGCGAACACTGAAGCTTTCTTT
CASATTEANTEAFF
>TRBV2|NA|TRBJ2-2|NA
TGTGCCAGCACTGCTGGACAGCAAGCCGGGGAGCTGTTTTTT
CASTAGQQAGELFF
>TRBV2|NA|TRBJ1-2|NA
TGTGCCAGCAGTGTCAAACAGGGTGGTGGCTACACCTTC
CASSVKQGGGYTF
>TRBV30|TRBD1|TRBJ2-1|NA
TGTGCCTGGACCAGGGGGAGAGGGAATGAGCAGTTCTTC
CAWTRGRGNEQFF
>TRBV19|TRBD1|TRBJ1-2|NA
TGTGCCAGTAGTATGGGACAGGGAGATGGCTACACCTTC
CASSMGQGDGYTF
>TRBV10-3|TRBD1|TRBJ1-5|NA
TGTGCCATCAGTGAGTCGACAGGGGATCAGCCCCAGCATTTT
CAISESTGDQPQHF
>TRBV7-2|TRBD2|TRBJ2-4|NA
TGTGCCAGCAGCCCACTCGGACTAGCGGGAGACATTCAGTACTTC
CASSPLGLAGDIQYF
>TRBV6-6|NA|TRBJ2-7|many
TGTGCCAGCAGTTACTCGGACAACTCCTACGAGCAGTACTTC
CASSYSDNSYEQYF
>TRBV11-2|NA|TRBJ1-2|NA
TGTGCCAGCAGCTTAGACAGGATAAGCTATGGCTACACCTTC
CASSLDRISYGYTF
>TRBV6-6|NA|TRBJ2-7|NA
TGTGCCAGCAGTTACGGGGACTGGGTGGACGAGCAGTACTTC
CASSYGDWVDEQYF
>TRBV30|NA|TRBJ2-3|NA
TGTGCCTGGGGCGGGCAAGGGGGATGGGGCACAGATACGCAGTATTTT
CAWGGQGGWGTDTQYF
>TRBV11-1|NA|TRBJ2-7|NA
TGTGCCAGCAGCCCCGGGGGGCGGAACTACGAGCAGTACTTC
CASSPGGRNYEQYF
>TRBV30|NA|TRBJ2-5|NA
TGTGCCTGGACATTCGCAGGTTGGGAGACCCAGTACTTC
CAWTFAGWETQYF
>TRBV11-3|TRBD2|TRBJ2-1|NA
TGTGCCAGCAGCTGGGGACTAGCGGGTAATGAGCAGTTCTTC
CASSWGLAGNEQFF
>TRBV9|TRBD1|TRBJ2-7|NA
TGTGCCAGCAGCGTCGACGGACAGGTCTCCTACGAGCAGTACTTC
CASSVDGQVSYEQYF
>TRBV19|NA|TRBJ2-1|NA
TGTGCCAGTAGTATCTCTGGGAGCTCCTACAATGAGCAGTTCTTC
CASSISGSSYNEQFF
>TRBV9|TRBD1|TRBJ1-2|few
TGTGCCAGCAGCCCAGGACAGGGGATAGGCTATGGCTACACCTTC
CASSPGQGIGYGYTF
>TRBV5-6|NA|TRBJ2-3|NA
TGTGCCAGCAGCTCGTATCGGACACTTCTCACAGATACGCAGTATTTT
CASSSYRTLLTDTQYF
>TRBV4-3|TRBD2|TRBJ2-3|NA
TGCGCCAGCAGCCAAGCCACTAGCGCTGATACAGATACGCAGTATTTT
CASSQATSADTDTQYF
>TRBV13|NA|TRBJ2-5|NA
TGTGCCAGCGCAGGCCGGGAGACCCAGTACTTC
CASAGRETQYF
>TRBV2|TRBD2|TRBJ2-1|few
TGTGCCAGCTCCGACCAACTAGCGGGGCACCTTGGGGATGAGCAGTTCTTC
CASSDQLAGHLGDEQFF
>TRBV9|TRBD1|TRBJ2-1|NA
TGTGCCAGCAGCGTTGGGACAGGGACCTACAATGAGCAGTTCTTC
CASSVGTGTYNEQFF
>TRBV28|NA|TRBJ2-6|NA
TGTGCCAGCACCCCACCAGGGGGGTCTGGGGCCAACGTCCTGACTTTC
CASTPPGGSGANVLTF
>TRBV29-1|TRBD2|TRBJ2-5|once
TGCAGCGTTGGCGGGAGGGGGCAAGAGACCCAGTACTTC
CSVGGRGQETQYF
>TRBV9|NA|TRBJ2-7|NA
TGTGCCAGCAGCGTACTGGGGAGCTCCTACGAGCAGTACTTC
CASSVLGSSYEQYF
>TRBV7-3|NA|TRBJ2-2|NA
TGTGCCAGCAGCTCCCTACTCTGGACCGGGGAGCTGTTTTTT
CASSSLLWTGELFF
>TRBV7-9|TRBD2|TRBJ2-1|NA
TGTGCCAGCAGCTTGGGCTCCTCTGGGAGCGGGAGAAGCTATGAGCAGTTCTTC
CASSLGSSGSGRSYEQFF
>TRBV6-1|TRBD1|TRBJ1-5|NA
TGTGCCAGCAGTGACTACCGGGACAGGAATCAGCCCCAGCATTTT
CASSDYRDRNQPQHF
>TRBV19|NA|TRBJ2-5|NA
TGTGCCAGTAGTCGACAGGATAACGGGGAGACCCAGTACTTC
CASSRQDNGETQYF
>TRBV5-8|TRBD1|TRBJ2-2|NA
TGTGCCAGCAGCTTAGGACAGGGGTTGACCACCGGGGAGCTGTTTTTT
CASSLGQGLTTGELFF
>TRBV10-3|TRBD1|TRBJ2-1|NA
TGTGCCATCAGTGGGGGACAGAGCTACAATGAGCAGTTCTTC
CAISGGQSYNEQFF
>TRBV11-2|TRBD1|TRBJ1-2|once
TGTGCCAGCAGCTCGGACAGGCGTAACTATGGCTACACCTTC
CASSSDRRNYGYTF
>TRBV5-4|NA|TRBJ2-1|NA
TGTGCCAGCAGCCCCAGAGCGGTTAATGAGCAGTTCTTC
CASSPRAVNEQFF